These 18 T cell receptor beta chains share one sample of origin, sequenced in a study of T cell responses to AZD1222 COVID-19 vaccine. Data came from immunoSEQ multiplex PCR; TCRdb stores just in-frame clones and leaves some out. The table has under 150,000 clones, 90% seen once; the top ten hold approximately 1.6%. This sample comprised peripheral blood, obtained 28 days after the second AZD1222 dose. The receptors originated from an adult who received the AZD1222 COVID-19 vaccine.

J is TRBJ2-3 and V is TRBV21-1; the table's D gene call, TRBD1, was not cross checked with the DNA. TRBV21-1 counts as a pseudogene. The CDR3 has 18 amino acids. CDR3 nucleotides: TGTGCCAGCAGCAAAGTTCGGGACAGGGGTACCAGCACAGATACGCAGTATTTT. Protein sequence: CASSKVRDRGTSTDTQYF.

The chain is built from TRBV10-2 and TRBJ2-3; no clear D gene. Between the trimmed V and J ends, which lost 5 bases and 2 bases, there was a span of 5 bases. Germline assignment: CDR1 WSHSY and CDR2 SAAADI. CDR3 length equals 12 residues. This chain's CDR3 is CASSLNTDTQYF. CDR3 coding DNA: TGCGCCAGCAGTCTAAACACAGATACGCAGTATTTT.

The count of this clone is one. This chain uses TRBV30 with TRBJ2-5, with D hard to call. Germline V gene sequence: CDR1 GTSNPN, CDR2 SVGIG (reference sequence). V shed 0 bases and J shed 3 bases, with 11 bases lying between them. The CDR3 sequence is 14 residues long. CDR3 nucleotide sequence: TGTGCCTGGAGTGTACTGGGCGTCAAAGAGACCCAGTACTTC. Protein: CAWSVLGVKETQYF.

J is TRBJ1-1 and V is TRBV5-1, with D maybe TRBD1 (6 bases). This CDR3 region has 14 residues. V was trimmed by 4 bases and J by 2 bases, leaving 12 bases between them. Germline V gene lookup returns CDR1 SGHRS and CDR2 YFSETQ. CDR3 sequence: CASSPQQGNTEAFF. Written as DNA, the CDR3 is TGCGCCAGCAGCCCTCAACAGGGTAACACTGAAGCTTTCTTT. Combining the CDR3 with reference TRBV5-1 and TRBJ1-1 gives the whole variable domain KAGVTQTPRYLIKTRGQQVTLSCSPISGHRSVSWYQQTPGQGLQFLFEYFSETQRNKGNFPGRFSGRQFSNSRSEMNVSTLELGDSALYLCASSPQQGNTEAFFGQGTRLTVV.

This chain uses TRBV18 with TRBJ1-1; D unclear. Germline values: CDR1 KGHSH, CDR2 LQKENI. Trimming took 6 bases from V and 0 from J, leaving 2 bases between them. The CDR3 contains 11 residues. The CDR3 sequence is CASSLNTEAFF. The CDR3 DNA is TGTGCCAGCTCCTTGAACACTGAAGCTTTCTTT.

This clone was counted a single time. This chain uses TRBV5-1 with TRBJ1-2, with 9 bases that match TRBD1. The germline V gene encodes CDR1 SGHRS and CDR2 YFSETQ. V trimming: 2 bases; J trimming: 0 bases; junction bases outside the gene matches: 5. CDR3 length: 16 residues. CDR3 in amino acids: CASSFGNRGPNYGYTF. CDR3 coding DNA: TGCGCCAGCAGCTTTGGTAACAGGGGGCCTAACTATGGCTACACCTTC.

The chain has TRBV4-2 and TRBJ1-1; 7 positions match TRBD1. Germline CDR1 is LGHNA and CDR2 is YNFKEQ. The junction had 2 bases not matched to a gene; V was cut back by 1 base and J by 0 bases. This CDR3 comprises 15 residues. The CDR3 DNA follows: TGTGCCAGCAGCCAAGCGGACAGGCTGAACACTGAAGCTTTCTTT. Translating it yields CASSQADRLNTEAFF.

CDR3 coding DNA: TGTGCCTGGAGTGTTTTCGCTGAAGCTTTCTTT. Amino acid sequence: CAWSVFAEAFF. The chain combines TRBV30 with TRBJ1-1, with unresolved D. The length of the CDR3 is 11 residues. The germline V gene has CDR1 GTSNPN and CDR2 SVGIG (reference sequence). With 0 bases removed from V and 6 bases from J, the gap between germline ends came to 5 bases.

The V call is TRBV6-2 or TRBV6-3, the J call TRBJ2-2, with 12 bases fitting TRBD2. With 2 bases clipped from V and 7 bases from J, the junction kept 5 bases outside the gene matches. Germline values: CDR1 MNHEY, CDR2 SVGEGT. The CDR3 has 16 residues. CDR3 region: CASSYGGLAGIGELFF. The CDR3 DNA sequence: TGTGCCAGCAGTTACGGCGGACTAGCGGGAATCGGGGAGCTGTTTTTT.

For the CDR3, the DNA is TGTGCCAGCAAGGAAAAGGGCGGGTTACAAAACACCGGGGAGCTGTTTTTT. Its protein product is CASKEKGGLQNTGELFF. This chain uses TRBV2 with TRBJ2-2, with D possibly TRBD2 on 5 matching bases. Trimming cost V 7 bases and J 2 bases, with 20 bases left between them. Germline CDR1 and CDR2: SNHLY and FYNNEI. This CDR3 has 17 residues.

This rearrangement joins TRBV27 to TRBJ2-1, with 10 bases lining up with TRBD2. Trimming took 2 bases from V and 5 from J; bases not matched to a gene: 6. CDR1 is MNHEY, CDR2 SMNVEV, per germline (reference sequence). The CDR3 totals 16 residues. The CDR3 sequence: CASSLGASGSHNEQFF. The DNA for the CDR3 is TGTGCCAGCAGTTTAGGGGCTAGCGGGAGCCACAATGAGCAGTTCTTC.

This clone was observed many times. The sample carries other DNA sequences with the same CDR3. The rearrangement joins TRBV11-3 to TRBJ2-2; TRBD2 agrees at 7 bases. Germline V CDR1 and CDR2: SGHNT, YENEEA. The J segment lost 4 bases and the V segment lost 1 base, leaving 0 bases of the junction unmatched. The CDR3 contains 14 residues. In nucleotides, the CDR3 is TGTGCCAGCAGCTTAGCGGGAGGCACCGGGGAGCTGTTTTTT. As protein: CASSLAGGTGELFF.

The chain uses TRBV2 and TRBJ2-1, with D unclear. This CDR3 region has 16 residues. CDR1 is SNHLY and CDR2 is FYNNEI in the germline V gene. Between the trimmed V and J ends, which lost 3 bases and 7 bases, there was a span of 19 bases. CDR3 sequence reads: CASSDQMLGLPNEQFF. CDR3 DNA: TGTGCCAGCAGTGACCAAATGCTAGGGTTGCCTAATGAGCAGTTCTTC.

The J gene is TRBJ1-4, the V gene TRBV7-8; D is unclear. Between the trimmed V and J ends, which lost 1 base and 7 bases, there was a span of 13 bases. CDR1 and CDR2 from the germline V gene are SGHVS and FQNEAQ. The length of the CDR3 is 15 residues. The CDR3 DNA is TGTGCCAGCAGCTTAGGGGTTCTCTCGGCTGAAAAACTGTTTTTT. Protein: CASSLGVLSAEKLFF.

The V call is TRBV2, the J call TRBJ2-1; D not certain. The CDR3 is 13 residues long. The V end lost 7 bases, the J end lost 4 bases, and 11 bases lay between the germline ends. CDR1 SNHLY and CDR2 FYNNEI come from the germline V gene. The CDR3 sequence: CASNTLKYNEQFF. CDR3 bases: TGTGCCAGCAACACCCTAAAATACAATGAGCAGTTCTTC.

The gene calls are TRBV7-9 and TRBJ1-2, with 9 bases lining up with TRBD1. In germline, CDR1 is SEHNR, CDR2 FQNEAQ (reference sequence). The CDR3 is 14 amino acids. The trim removed 4 bases at V and 7 bases at J, leaving 7 bases unmatched. CDR3 DNA sequence: TGTGCCAGCAGCTCACGGGACAGGGTCTTTGGCTACACCTTC. Amino acids: CASSSRDRVFGYTF.

This clone occurred once. This chain connects TRBV27 to TRBJ2-3, with D maybe TRBD1 (5 bases). The CDR3 totals 14 residues. Per the germline V gene, CDR1 is MNHEY and CDR2 is SMNVEV (reference sequence). V gave up 2 bases and J gave up 3 bases, with 9 bases separating them. The CDR3 reads CASSLIPGTDTQYF. CDR3 bases: TGTGCCAGCAGTTTAATTCCAGGGACAGATACGCAGTATTTT.

The chain carries TRBV28 and TRBJ1-1; TRBD1 is a possible D gene (5 bases). Trimming removed 1 base at V and 7 bases at J, with 16 bases between. The CDR3 sequence is 15 residues long. CDR1 and CDR2 from the germline V gene are MDHEN and SYDVKM. The CDR3 DNA reads TGTGCCAGCAGTTTATTCGGCAGGGTGAGAGGTGAAGCTTTCTTT. The encoded protein is CASSLFGRVRGEAFF.